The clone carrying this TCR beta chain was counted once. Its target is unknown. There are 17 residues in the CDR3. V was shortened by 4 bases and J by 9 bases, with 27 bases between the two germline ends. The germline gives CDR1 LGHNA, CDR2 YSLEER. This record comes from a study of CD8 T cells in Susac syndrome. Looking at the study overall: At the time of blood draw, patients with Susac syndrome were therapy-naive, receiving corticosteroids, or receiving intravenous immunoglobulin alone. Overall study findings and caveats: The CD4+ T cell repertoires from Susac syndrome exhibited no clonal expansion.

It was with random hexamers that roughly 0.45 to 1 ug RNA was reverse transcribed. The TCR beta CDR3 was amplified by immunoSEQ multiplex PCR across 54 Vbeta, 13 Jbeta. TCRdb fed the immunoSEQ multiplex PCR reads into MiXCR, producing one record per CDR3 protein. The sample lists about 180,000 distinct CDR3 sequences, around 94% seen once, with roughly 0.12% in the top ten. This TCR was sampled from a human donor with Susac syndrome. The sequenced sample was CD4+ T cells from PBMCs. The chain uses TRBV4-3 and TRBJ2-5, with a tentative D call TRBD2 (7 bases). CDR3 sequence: CASSPHSGGTAAGAQYF. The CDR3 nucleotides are TGCGCCAGCAGCCCTCACTCTGGGGGCACAGCCGCGGGGGCCCAGTACTTC.